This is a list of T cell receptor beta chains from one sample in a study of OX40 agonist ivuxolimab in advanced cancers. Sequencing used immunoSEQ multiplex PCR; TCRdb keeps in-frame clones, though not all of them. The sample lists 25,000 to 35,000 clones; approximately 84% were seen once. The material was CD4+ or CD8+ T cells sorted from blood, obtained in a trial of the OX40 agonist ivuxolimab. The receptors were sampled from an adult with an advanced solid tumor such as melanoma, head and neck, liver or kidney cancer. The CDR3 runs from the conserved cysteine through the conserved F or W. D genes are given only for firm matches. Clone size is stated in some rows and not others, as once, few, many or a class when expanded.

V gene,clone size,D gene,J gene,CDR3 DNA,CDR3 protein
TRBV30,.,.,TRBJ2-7,TGTGCCTGGGACTTTGGGGGAGCCGCACAGCAGTACTTC,CAWDFGGAAQQYF
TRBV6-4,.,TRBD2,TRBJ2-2,TGTGCCAGCAGTTACCCCGAGGCTAGCGGGGGACCCACCGGGGAGCTGTTTTTT,CASSYPEASGGPTGELFF
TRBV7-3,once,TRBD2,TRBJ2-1,TGTGCCAGCAGCTTAACCGGGACTAGCGGGAGCCAAGCCTACAATGAGCAGTTCTTC,CASSLTGTSGSQAYNEQFF
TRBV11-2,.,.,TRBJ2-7,TGTGCCAGCAGCTATTTTGAGGGAGAGTCCTACGAGCAGTACTTC,CASSYFEGESYEQYF
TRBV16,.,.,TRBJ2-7,TGTGCCAGCAGCCAATCGATCGGGCTTCGCTACGAGCAGTACTTC,CASSQSIGLRYEQYF
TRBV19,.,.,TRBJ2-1,TGTGCCAGTAGTTCCCTAGGACTGGTTTTGAATGAGCAGTTCTTC,CASSSLGLVLNEQFF
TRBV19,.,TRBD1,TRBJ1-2,TGTGCCAGTAACCGGGCGGGACAGGGGAACTATGGCTACACCTTC,CASNRAGQGNYGYTF
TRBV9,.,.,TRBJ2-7,TGTGCCAGCAGCGTCATGGACGCGGATTACGAGCAGTACTTC,CASSVMDADYEQYF
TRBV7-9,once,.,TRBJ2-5,TGTGCCAGCAGCCCTCGACAACAAGAGACCCAGTACTTC,CASSPRQQETQYF
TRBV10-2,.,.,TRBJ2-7,TGCGCCAGCAGGCCCAGTAGGACTACCTACGAGCAGTACTTC,CASRPSRTTYEQYF
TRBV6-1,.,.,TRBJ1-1,TGTGCCAGCAGTCAGCCCCTGAACACTGAAGCTTTCTTT,CASSQPLNTEAFF
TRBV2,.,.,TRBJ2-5,TGTGCCAGCCGGACGGATCAGTCTCAAGAGACCCAGTACTTC,CASRTDQSQETQYF
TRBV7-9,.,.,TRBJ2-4,TGTGCCAGCAGCTTAGTGGCCTCAAACATTCAGTACTTC,CASSLVASNIQYF
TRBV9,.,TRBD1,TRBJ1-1,TGTGCCAGCAGCCCGAGTCCCGGGACAGGGAAGTCTGAAGCTTTCTTT,CASSPSPGTGKSEAFF
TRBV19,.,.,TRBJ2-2,TGTGCCAGTAGTATCGTTCAGGGGAACACCGGGGAGCTGTTTTTT,CASSIVQGNTGELFF
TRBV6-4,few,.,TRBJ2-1,TGTGCCAGCAGTGACTCTCCAGGGAATACCTACAATGAGCAGTTCTTC,CASSDSPGNTYNEQFF
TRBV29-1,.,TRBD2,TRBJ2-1,TGCAGCGTTGGCGGAGCGGGGTGGATTGTTAATGAGCAGTTCTTC,CSVGGAGWIVNEQFF
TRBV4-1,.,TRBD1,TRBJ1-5,TGCGCCAGCAGCCAAGTCCTAGGGACAGGGGATCAGCCCCAGCATTTT,CASSQVLGTGDQPQHF
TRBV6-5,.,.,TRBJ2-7,TGTGCCAGCAGTTACACGGCTAGTCCCCACGAGCAGTACTTC,CASSYTASPHEQYF
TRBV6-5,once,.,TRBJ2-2,TGTGCCAGCAGTTACTTGACCACCGGGGAGCTGTTTTTT,CASSYLTTGELFF
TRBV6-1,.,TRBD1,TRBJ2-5,TGTGCCAGCAACTCACGACAGGGGACCTTGGAGACCCAGTACTTC,CASNSRQGTLETQYF
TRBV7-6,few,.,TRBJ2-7,TGTGCCAGCAGCCCTATCGGGGGACAGACACACTCCTACGAGCAGTACTTC,CASSPIGGQTHSYEQYF
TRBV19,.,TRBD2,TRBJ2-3,TGTGCCAGTAAGCTAGCGGATAGCACAGATACGCAGTATTTT,CASKLADSTDTQYF
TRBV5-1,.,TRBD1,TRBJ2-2,TGCGCCAGCAGCCCCCAGGGGGCTAACACCGGGGAGCTGTTTTTT,CASSPQGANTGELFF
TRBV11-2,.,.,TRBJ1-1,TGTGCCAGCAGCTTAGGGACTGGAGGGAACACTGAAGCTTTCTTT,CASSLGTGGNTEAFF
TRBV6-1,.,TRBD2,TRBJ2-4,TGTGCCAGCAGTGGGGGACTAGCGGGAGCATTTGGTGCCAAAAACATTCAGTACTTC,CASSGGLAGAFGAKNIQYF
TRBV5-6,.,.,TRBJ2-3,TGTGCCAGCAGCTTGTGGGGCCCCGGTGGTACGCAGTATTTT,CASSLWGPGGTQYF
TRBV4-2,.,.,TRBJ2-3,TGTGCCAGCAGCCAATTTTCCGGGACTGCGGCCACAGATACGCAGTATTTT,CASSQFSGTAATDTQYF
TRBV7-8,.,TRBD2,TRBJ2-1,TGTGCCAGCAGCATCACCGGGACTAGGGTCAATGAGCAGTTCTTC,CASSITGTRVNEQFF
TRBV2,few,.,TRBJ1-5,TGTGCCAGCAGTGAAGGAGGGTATAGCAATCAGCCCCAGCATTTT,CASSEGGYSNQPQHF
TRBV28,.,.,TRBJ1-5,TGTGCCAGCAGTTTATACGGGTTAAGCAATCAGCCCCAGCATTTT,CASSLYGLSNQPQHF
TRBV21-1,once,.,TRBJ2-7,TGTGCCAGCAGCAGGGGACAGGGGGTCTACGAGCAGTACTTC,CASSRGQGVYEQYF
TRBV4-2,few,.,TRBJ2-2,TGTGCCAGCAGCCACCTGAGGGGATCCGGGGAGCTGTTTTTT,CASSHLRGSGELFF
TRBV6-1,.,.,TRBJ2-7,TGTGCCAGCAGCTCAAGCAGCCTCACCTACGAGCAGTACTTC,CASSSSSLTYEQYF
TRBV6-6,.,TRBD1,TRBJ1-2,TGTGCCAGCAGTTACGAGGGGGCCTCTGGCTACACCTTC,CASSYEGASGYTF
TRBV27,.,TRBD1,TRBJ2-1,TGTGCCAGCAGTTCAGGACAGGGGGAGTACAATGAGCAGTTCTTC,CASSSGQGEYNEQFF
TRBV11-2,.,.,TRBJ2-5,TGTGCCAGCAGACCGAACAGGGCCCAAGAGACCCAGTACTTC,CASRPNRAQETQYF
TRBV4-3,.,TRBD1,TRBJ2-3,TGCGCCAGCAGCCAGTCCGGGACAGTCACAGATACGCAGTATTTT,CASSQSGTVTDTQYF
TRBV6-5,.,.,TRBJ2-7,TGTGCCAGCAGTCCCCGGGGATCTTACGAGCAGTACTTC,CASSPRGSYEQYF
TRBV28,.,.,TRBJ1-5,TGTGCCAGCAGATTAGGCAGGTACAATCAGCCCCAGCATTTT,CASRLGRYNQPQHF
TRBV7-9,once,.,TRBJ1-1,TGTGCCAGCAGCTTAGCCGGAGAGAACACTGAAGCTTTCTTT,CASSLAGENTEAFF
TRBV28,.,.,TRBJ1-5,TGTGCCAGCAGTACGCTCTCAGACAATCAGCCCCAGCATTTT,CASSTLSDNQPQHF
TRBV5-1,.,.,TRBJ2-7,TGCGCCAGCAGCTTGGAGTCGGGGATGAAAGCCTACGAGCAGTACTTC,CASSLESGMKAYEQYF
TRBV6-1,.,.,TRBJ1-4,TGTGCCAGCAGTGAAGTTGGGGAGTTCTATGAAAAACTGTTTTTT,CASSEVGEFYEKLFF
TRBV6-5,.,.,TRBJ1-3,TGTGCCAGCAGTCCGCGAGGGGCGGAAAACACCATATATTTT,CASSPRGAENTIYF
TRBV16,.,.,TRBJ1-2,TGTGCCAGCAGCCTAGGCGATGGCTACACCTTC,CASSLGDGYTF
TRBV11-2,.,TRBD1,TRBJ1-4,TGTGCCAGCAGCTTTTCGGACAGGGGGCAACATAATGAAAAACTGTTTTTT,CASSFSDRGQHNEKLFF
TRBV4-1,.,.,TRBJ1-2,TGCGCCAGCAGCCCTCCCGACAGTGCTTCCTATGGCTACACCTTC,CASSPPDSASYGYTF
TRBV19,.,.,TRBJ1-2,TGTGCCAGTAGTCCCCAGGGAGGAGGATTCTATGGCTACACCTTC,CASSPQGGGFYGYTF
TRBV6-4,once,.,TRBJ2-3,TGTGCCAGCAGTGACGGGGGCGATACGCAGTATTTT,CASSDGGDTQYF
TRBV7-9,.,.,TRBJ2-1,TGTGCCAGCAGCGCGGACTCCAATGAGCAGTTCTTC,CASSADSNEQFF
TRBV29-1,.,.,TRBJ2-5,TGCAGCGTTGTTTACAGGGAGGAGACCCAGTACTTC,CSVVYREETQYF
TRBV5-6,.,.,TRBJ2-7,TGTGCCAGCAGCCTGATAGCAACGGTCTACGAGCAGTACTTC,CASSLIATVYEQYF
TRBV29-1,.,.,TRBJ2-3,TGCAGCGGAACCAGGGACCACGCAGATACGCAGTATTTT,CSGTRDHADTQYF